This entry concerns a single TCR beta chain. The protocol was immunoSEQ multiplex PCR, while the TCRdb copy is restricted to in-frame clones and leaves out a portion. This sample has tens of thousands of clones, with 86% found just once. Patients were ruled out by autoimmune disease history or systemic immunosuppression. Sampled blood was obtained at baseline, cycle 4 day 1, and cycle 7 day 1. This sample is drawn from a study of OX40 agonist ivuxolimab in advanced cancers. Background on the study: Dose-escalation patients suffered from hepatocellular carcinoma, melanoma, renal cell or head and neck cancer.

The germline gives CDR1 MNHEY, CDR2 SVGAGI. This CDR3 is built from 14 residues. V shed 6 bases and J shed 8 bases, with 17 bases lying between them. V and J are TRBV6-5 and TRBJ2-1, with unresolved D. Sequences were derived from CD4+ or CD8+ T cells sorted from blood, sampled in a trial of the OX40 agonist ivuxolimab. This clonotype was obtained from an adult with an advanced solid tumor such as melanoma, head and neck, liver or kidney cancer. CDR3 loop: CASSKYQTPHEQFF. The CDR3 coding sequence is TGTGCCAGCAGCAAATACCAAACTCCCCATGAGCAGTTCTTC.